The subject of this entry is one T cell receptor beta chain. V gave up 4 bases and J gave up 0 bases, with 10 bases separating them. Germline CDR1 and CDR2: MDHEN and SYDVKM. This CDR3 is 14 amino acids long. Participants, about 18 to 95 years old, spanned about two dozen US areas. The data were taken from a study of blood T cell repertoires in COVID-19. For the study at large: In each case, the material was cDNA or gDNA derived from T cells, B-cell-depleted T cells, or PBMCs.

Assay used: immunoSEQ multiplex PCR; TCRdb lists only in-frame clones, some missing. The data contain under 150,000 clones, around 82% of them singletons. The chain links TRBV28 to TRBJ2-7; possibly TRBD2 for D (5 bases). The sequence derives from a middle-aged man in a cohort exposed to, infected with or recovered from COVID-19 (not recorded which). Sequencing was performed on PBMCs or T cells enriched from blood (not recorded which). CDR3 in DNA: TGTGCCAGCAGTTGGTACACTAGCTCCTACGAGCAGTACTTC. Translation gives CASSWYTSSYEQYF. The full variable domain, in which reference TRBV28 and TRBJ2-7 provide the parts outside the CDR3, is DVKVTQSSRYLVKRTGEKVFLECVQDMDHENMFWYRQDPGLGLRLIYFSYDVKMKEKGDIPEGYSVSREKKERFSLILESASTNQTSMYLCASSWYTSSYEQYFGPGTRLTVT.